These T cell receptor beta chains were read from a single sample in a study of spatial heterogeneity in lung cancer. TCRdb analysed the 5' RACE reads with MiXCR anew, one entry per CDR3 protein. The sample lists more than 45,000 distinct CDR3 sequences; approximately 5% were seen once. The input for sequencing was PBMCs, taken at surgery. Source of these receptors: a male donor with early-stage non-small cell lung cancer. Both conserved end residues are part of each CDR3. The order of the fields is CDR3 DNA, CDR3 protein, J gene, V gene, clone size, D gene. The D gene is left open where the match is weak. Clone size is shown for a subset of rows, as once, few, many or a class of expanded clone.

DNA: TGTGCCAGCAGCTTAAGGATGTGGGACACCATATATTTT; CDR3: CASSLRMWDTIYF; J: TRBJ1-3; V: TRBV7-9; size: many; D: .
DNA: TGTGCCAGCAGCTCCACCAGTGGGACAGGTGGAGATACGCAGTATTTT; CDR3: CASSSTSGTGGDTQYF; J: TRBJ2-3; V: TRBV7-9; size: many; D: TRBD1
DNA: TGTGCCAGCAGCGAAGAACCTCCCGGCCCCTACAATGAGCAGTTCTTC; CDR3: CASSEEPPGPYNEQFF; J: TRBJ2-1; V: TRBV2; size: .; D: .
DNA: TGTGCCAGCAGTTTGACAGGGGGAGATGGCTACACCTTC; CDR3: CASSLTGGDGYTF; J: TRBJ1-2; V: TRBV12-3/TRBV12-4; size: many; D: TRBD1
DNA: TGCGCCAGCAGCCAAGTTACGGGAGAGACCCAGTACTTC; CDR3: CASSQVTGETQYF; J: TRBJ2-5; V: TRBV4-1; size: few; D: .
DNA: TGTGCCAGCAGCTTAGCGCCCGGGGAAGATAGATCACCCCTCCACTTT; CDR3: CASSLAPGEDRSPLHF; J: TRBJ1-6; V: TRBV7-6; size: many; D: .
DNA: TGTGCCATCCAGGAAGTGCAGGGGCGCAATGGCTACACCTTC; CDR3: CAIQEVQGRNGYTF; J: TRBJ1-2; V: TRBV10-3; size: many; D: .
DNA: TGTGCCAGCAGCTTGGCCTGGGACAGGGCGAAGGATACGCAGTATTTT; CDR3: CASSLAWDRAKDTQYF; J: TRBJ2-3; V: TRBV5-6; size: few; D: TRBD1
DNA: TGTGCCAGCAGCCCGACCCGGGCGAGGGGAAACACCATATATTTT; CDR3: CASSPTRARGNTIYF; J: TRBJ1-3; V: TRBV12-3/TRBV12-4; size: .; D: .
DNA: TGTGCCAGCATTCTTCCCCCGGACACTGAAGCTTTCTTT; CDR3: CASILPPDTEAFF; J: TRBJ1-1; V: TRBV7-2; size: many; D: .
DNA: TGTGCCAGCAGCCAAGCAACCCAGAGCACAGATACGCAGTATTTT; CDR3: CASSQATQSTDTQYF; J: TRBJ2-3; V: TRBV4-2; size: many; D: .
DNA: TGCGCCAGCAGCTTGGCCGTGGGAGGGCCGGAGACCCAGTACTTC; CDR3: CASSLAVGGPETQYF; J: TRBJ2-5; V: TRBV5-1; size: many; D: TRBD2
DNA: TGCGCCAGCAGCCGGCTTTGGATAGGGGAGACCCAGTACTTC; CDR3: CASSRLWIGETQYF; J: TRBJ2-5; V: TRBV4-1; size: medium-sized; D: .
DNA: TGTGCCAGCAGTTTAACAGGGGGAGGCCAGCCCCAGCATTTT; CDR3: CASSLTGGGQPQHF; J: TRBJ1-5; V: TRBV12-3/TRBV12-4; size: many; D: TRBD1
DNA: TGTGCCAGAAGCTTCACAGAAAACTATGGCTACACCTTC; CDR3: CARSFTENYGYTF; J: TRBJ1-2; V: TRBV5-3; size: .; D: .
DNA: TGTGCCAGCAGCTTCGGCCGGGGGAAGCGGTCCACCGGGGAGCTGTTTTTT; CDR3: CASSFGRGKRSTGELFF; J: TRBJ2-2; V: TRBV7-9; size: many; D: .
DNA: TGTGCCAGCACCGTAGCGGCCGCGAACACCGGGGAGCTGTTTTTT; CDR3: CASTVAAANTGELFF; J: TRBJ2-2; V: TRBV6-5; size: many; D: .
DNA: TGTGCCAGCAGCACCGGGACAGGGGATGAAAAACTGTTTTTT; CDR3: CASSTGTGDEKLFF; J: TRBJ1-4; V: TRBV7-9; size: many; D: TRBD1
DNA: TGTGCCACCGGGACTAGCGGGAGCCACCCCTACAATGAGCAGTTCTTC; CDR3: CATGTSGSHPYNEQFF; J: TRBJ2-1; V: TRBV7-2; size: many; D: TRBD2
DNA: TGCGCCAGCAGCCCCTCGCCGAACACTGAAGCTTTCTTT; CDR3: CASSPSPNTEAFF; J: TRBJ1-1; V: TRBV5-1; size: many; D: .
DNA: TGCAGTGCCAGGGGGCAGGCCTATAATTCACCCCTCCACTTT; CDR3: CSARGQAYNSPLHF; J: TRBJ1-6; V: TRBV20-1; size: many; D: TRBD1
DNA: TGCGCCAGCAGCTTGGAAGTATCTTCCGCTGGCTACACCTTC; CDR3: CASSLEVSSAGYTF; J: TRBJ1-2; V: TRBV5-1; size: many; D: .
DNA: TGTGCCAGCAGCCCCCCCGGAGCCCGAGGAGACGGGGAGCTGTTTTTT; CDR3: CASSPPGARGDGELFF; J: TRBJ2-2; V: TRBV7-2; size: many; D: .
DNA: TGTGCCAGCAATCGCCCCAGTCGTAGCTCCTACAATGAGCAGTTCTTC; CDR3: CASNRPSRSSYNEQFF; J: TRBJ2-1; V: TRBV6-2/TRBV6-3; size: many; D: .
DNA: TGCAGTGCTAGAACTGCGGGCTTAGACACCATATATTTT; CDR3: CSARTAGLDTIYF; J: TRBJ1-3; V: TRBV20-1; size: many; D: .
DNA: TGCAGTGCTAGAGAGTCCCGTGGAGGGCTGAGGGATCAGCCCCAGCATTTT; CDR3: CSARESRGGLRDQPQHF; J: TRBJ1-5; V: TRBV20-1; size: many; D: .
DNA: TGTGCCAGCAGCAGACTAGCGAGGATTTCCTACGAGCAGTACTTC; CDR3: CASSRLARISYEQYF; J: TRBJ2-7; V: TRBV27; size: many; D: TRBD2
DNA: TGTGCCAACAGCGGAAACTCGAACACCGGGGAGCTGTTTTTT; CDR3: CANSGNSNTGELFF; J: TRBJ2-2; V: TRBV10-3; size: many; D: .
DNA: TGTGCCAGCAGCGTTGGATCGGGCTCTGGGGCCAACGTCCTGACTTTC; CDR3: CASSVGSGSGANVLTF; J: TRBJ2-6; V: TRBV9; size: many; D: .
DNA: TGTGCCAGCAGTTGGGGGGACCAAGAGACCCAGTACTTC; CDR3: CASSWGDQETQYF; J: TRBJ2-5; V: TRBV2; size: many; D: .
DNA: TGCAGTGCTAGAGATAATACGGGAGCCACCGGGGAGCTGTTTTTT; CDR3: CSARDNTGATGELFF; J: TRBJ2-2; V: TRBV20-1; size: .; D: .
DNA: TGTGCCAGCAGCTTGGGGCCAGGGGGCCCAGATAATTCACCCCTCCACTTT; CDR3: CASSLGPGGPDNSPLHF; J: TRBJ1-6; V: TRBV11-2; size: many; D: TRBD1
DNA: TGTGCCAGTAGTATAGGGGCTAGCGGGAGTTATTACGAGCAGTTCTTC; CDR3: CASSIGASGSYYEQFF; J: TRBJ2-1; V: TRBV19; size: many; D: TRBD2
DNA: TGTACCAGCAGCTTCATTGGGCAGGGAAAAGCTTTCTTT; CDR3: CTSSFIGQGKAFF; J: TRBJ1-1; V: TRBV11-1; size: .; D: .
DNA: TGTGCCAGCAGCTCCGACAGGGCCGTGGGGGATGAGCAGTTCTTC; CDR3: CASSSDRAVGDEQFF; J: TRBJ2-1; V: TRBV7-2; size: many; D: TRBD1
DNA: TGTGCCAGCAGGAGCGGCACCTACGAGCAGTACTTC; CDR3: CASRSGTYEQYF; J: TRBJ2-7; V: TRBV6-1; size: few; D: .
DNA: TGTGCCAGCAGTCTGACAGGGGTGGCAAGCAATCAGCCCCAGCATTTT; CDR3: CASSLTGVASNQPQHF; J: TRBJ1-5; V: TRBV12-3/TRBV12-4; size: many; D: TRBD1
DNA: TGTGCCAGCAGTTACTCTGCGGGCAGCTCCTATAATTCACCCCTCCACTTT; CDR3: CASSYSAGSSYNSPLHF; J: TRBJ1-6; V: TRBV6-5; size: many; D: .
DNA: TGTGCCAGCAGTTACTCGCTTTTGGACCCGGAGTTCTTC; CDR3: CASSYSLLDPEFF; J: TRBJ2-1; V: TRBV6-5; size: many; D: .
DNA: TGTGCCAACAGCTTAGATCGGAGAAGGGGGGTATATGAGCAGTTCTTC; CDR3: CANSLDRRRGVYEQFF; J: TRBJ2-1; V: TRBV11-2; size: many; D: .
DNA: TGTGCCAGCAGCCAAGATCAGGTAGCGGCCTACAATGAGCAGTTCTTC; CDR3: CASSQDQVAAYNEQFF; J: TRBJ2-1; V: TRBV14; size: many; D: .
DNA: TGTGCCAGCAGTTACGAGGGGACAAACCCCGATGGCGGGGAGCTGTTTTTT; CDR3: CASSYEGTNPDGGELFF; J: TRBJ2-2; V: TRBV6-2/TRBV6-3; size: .; D: .
DNA: TGCGCCAGCAGTGGGTCCTTTGCGGGAGCAGAGACCCAGTACTTC; CDR3: CASSGSFAGAETQYF; J: TRBJ2-5; V: TRBV10-1; size: many; D: TRBD2
DNA: TGTGCCAGCAGTGGAAAAGCGGGAGCCCCGTACAATGAGCAGTTCTTC; CDR3: CASSGKAGAPYNEQFF; J: TRBJ2-1; V: TRBV28; size: many; D: TRBD2
DNA: TGTGCCAGCAGTGAAGTAGCGGGCACAGATACGCAGTATTTT; CDR3: CASSEVAGTDTQYF; J: TRBJ2-3; V: TRBV6-1; size: .; D: .
DNA: TGTGCCAGCAGCCCTCCCTACAGGGGGAACTACGAGCAGTACTTC; CDR3: CASSPPYRGNYEQYF; J: TRBJ2-7; V: TRBV12-3/TRBV12-4; size: .; D: TRBD1
DNA: TGCAGCTCCTTGGGGACTAGGGTCAGGAATGAGCAGTTCTTC; CDR3: CSSLGTRVRNEQFF; J: TRBJ2-1; V: TRBV29-1; size: many; D: TRBD2